Each of the 25 T cell receptor beta chains below was sequenced from the same sample in a study of T cells in Graves' hyperthyroidism and ophthalmopathy. The investigators amplified TCR beta CDR3 regions from RNA transcripts. HTBI primers drove first-round RT-PCR of the TCR CDR3. MiXCR, applied by TCRdb to the multiplex PCR reads, yields one record per CDR3 protein. The sample yields a few hundred thousand distinct CDR3 sequences, roughly 14% seen once. The sequenced material came from blood. The origin of the receptors is a woman aged 18-35 years with Graves' hyperthyroidism.

This clonotype was picked up many times. This chain connects TRBV20-1 to TRBJ2-3; 8 bases match TRBD1. Germline V gives CDR1 DFQATT, CDR2 SNEGSKA (reference sequence). The CDR3 runs to 13 residues. J was trimmed by 3 bases and V by 5 bases; bases with no gene match: 4. As DNA, the CDR3 is TGCAGTGCTGCTACAGGGGGAACAGATACGCAGTATTTT. It specifies CSAATGGTDTQYF.

The rearrangement joins TRBV7-3 to TRBJ2-2; 8 bases are shared with TRBD2. The germline CDR1 and CDR2 sequences are SGHTA and FQGTGA. This CDR3 comprises 18 residues. V shed 5 bases and J 0 bases; nucleotides not matched to a gene: 11. The DNA of the CDR3 is TGTGCCAGCAGCACCCCCCAGAGCGGGGGACCGAACACCGGGGAGCTGTTTTTT. Protein product: CASSTPQSGGPNTGELFF.

Comments on this clonotype: This may arise from a read error, as a much more abundant clone is one base away. This sequence joins TRBV20-1 and TRBJ1-1, with 7 bases aligning to TRBD1. Germline lookup yields CDR1 DFQATT and CDR2 SNEGSKA (reference sequence). The CDR3 runs to 15 residues. CDR3 sequence reads: CSARFPTGTNTKAFF. The CDR3 region has the DNA TGCAGTGCTAGATTCCCGACAGGGACGAACACTAAAGCTTTCTTT.

This clonotype was observed many times. The chain has TRBV9 and TRBJ2-3; D may be TRBD2 (6 bases). There are 17 residues in the CDR3. Germline values: CDR1 SGDLS, CDR2 YYNGEE. V lost 4 bases to trimming and J lost 2 bases, with 20 bases between them. The CDR3, as DNA: TGTGCCAGCAGCCCCAGGGATGGGAGGTCCGACACAGATACGCAGTATTTT. This gives the protein CASSPRDGRSDTDTQYF.

This clonotype showed up many times. The chain recombines TRBV10-3 with TRBJ2-1; TRBD1 might be the D (6 bases). V lost 11 bases and J 2 bases, leaving 16 bases between the germline ends. Germline-derived CDR1 and CDR2 are ENHRY and SYGVKD. The CDR3 is made up of 14 amino acids. This CDR3 is CASCQGPPYNEQFF. The CDR3 DNA is TGTGCCTCGTGTCAGGGGCCCCCCTACAATGAGCAGTTCTTC.

The sample holds many counts of this clonotype. The V call is TRBV12-3 or TRBV12-4, the J call TRBJ2-7, with D perhaps matching TRBD2 (6 bases). V dropped 4 bases and J dropped 3 bases, with 10 bases sitting between them. The CDR3 consists of 13 residues. CDR3 nucleotides: TGTGCCAGCAGTTCTCTCGGGGGCTACGAGCAGTACTTC. It specifies CASSSLGGYEQYF.

This clonotype has a count of ten or more. V is TRBV10-3 and J is TRBJ1-1; weak D call: TRBD1 (6 bases). Per germline, CDR1 ENHRY and CDR2 SYGVKD. The CDR3 loop spans 14 amino acids. The V end lost 4 bases, the J end lost 3 bases, and 12 bases lay between the germline ends. CDR3 sequence: CAISAHRADTEAFF. The CDR3 nucleotides read TGTGCCATCAGTGCTCACAGGGCTGACACTGAAGCTTTCTTT.

This clonotype was recorded many times. The chain has TRBV27 and TRBJ2-5; TRBD2 matches 10 bases. The J segment lost 0 bases and the V segment lost 3 bases, leaving 7 bases of the junction unmatched. The CDR3 is 17 amino acids. In germline, CDR1 is MNHEY, CDR2 SMNVEV (reference sequence). The CDR3 loop reads CASSLDSGGYYQETQYF. The CDR3, as DNA: TGTGCCAGCAGTTTGGATAGCGGGGGGTACTACCAAGAGACCCAGTACTTC.

The rearrangement links TRBV20-1 to TRBJ2-1; D not certain. The ends were cut back, 1 base at V and 7 bases at J, with 8 bases in the middle. CDR3 length equals 12 residues. Per germline, CDR1 DFQATT and CDR2 SNEGSKA (reference sequence). The CDR3, as DNA: TGCAGTGCTAGAGTGACCGCAAATGAGCAGTTCTTC. Its translation: CSARVTANEQFF.

This clonotype appeared many times. This chain connects TRBV5-1 to TRBJ2-7; 8 bases map to TRBD1. The ends lost 4 bases at V and 3 bases at J; junction bases unmatched: 6. CDR1 is SGHRS and CDR2 is YFSETQ in the germline V gene. This CDR3 has 14 amino acids. Written as DNA, the CDR3 is TGCGCCAGCAGCACCGGACAGGGCCGCTACGAGCAGTACTTC. It is translated as CASSTGQGRYEQYF. Filled out from reference TRBV5-1 and TRBJ2-7, the complete variable domain reads KAGVTQTPRYLIKTRGQQVTLSCSPISGHRSVSWYQQTPGQGLQFLFEYFSETQRNKGNFPGRFSGRQFSNSRSEMNVSTLELGDSALYLCASSTGQGRYEQYFGPGTRLTVT.

This clonotype was seen many times. A junction end diverges from the germline sequence, so it may reflect a read error. This chain connects TRBV6-2 or TRBV6-3 to TRBJ2-5; 7 positions match TRBD1. Germline values: CDR1 MNHEY, CDR2 SVGEGT. The CDR3 spans 14 residues. The CDR3 protein is CASSTGDTQETQCF. The CDR3 DNA reads TGTGCCAGCAGCACAGGGGACACCCAAGAGACCCAGTGCTTC.

This clonotype has ten or more counts. This sequence joins TRBV9 and TRBJ2-1; 7 bases agree with TRBD1. The trim removed 6 bases at V and 8 bases at J, leaving 14 bases unmatched. The CDR3 is made up of 15 amino acids. Germline V gene data show CDR1 as SGDLS and CDR2 as YYNGEE. The CDR3 loop is CASNPDRFDGDEQFF. Here the CDR3 DNA reads TGTGCCAGCAACCCGGACAGGTTCGATGGGGATGAGCAGTTCTTC. The full variable domain, its missing parts supplied by reference TRBV9 and TRBJ2-1, is DSGVTQTPKHLITATGQRVTLRCSPRSGDLSVYWYQQSLDQGLQFLIQYYNGEERAKGNILERFSAQQFPDLHSELNLSSLELGDSALYFCASNPDRFDGDEQFFGPGTRLTVL.

This clonotype was detected a few times. The chain couples TRBV27 to TRBJ2-1; 8 positions match TRBD1. The length of the CDR3 is 15 residues. Trimming took 2 bases from V and 8 from J; bases not matched to a gene: 8. Looked up from germline, CDR1 is MNHEY and CDR2 is SMNVEV (reference sequence). In nucleotides, the CDR3 is TGTGCCAGCAGTTTAGTACAGGGGGGTCCCCATGAGCAGTTCTTC. It translates to CASSLVQGGPHEQFF.

In its sample, this clonotype was seen many times. The rearrangement links TRBV28 to TRBJ1-2; tentative D call: TRBD1 (5 bases). CDR1 is MDHEN and CDR2 is SYDVKM in the germline V gene. With 3 bases removed from V and 3 bases from J, the gap between germline ends came to 11 bases. CDR3 size: 14 residues. For the CDR3, the DNA is TGTGCCAGCAGTTTTCTCTCGGGGGACTATGGCTACACCTTC. Its protein is CASSFLSGDYGYTF.

Many counts were recorded for this clonotype. CDR3 in amino acids: CASSMPQTNQPQHF. The CDR3 region has the DNA TGTGCCAGTAGTATGCCCCAGACAAATCAGCCCCAGCATTTT. The chain recombines TRBV19 with TRBJ1-5; no clear D gene. V lost 3 bases and J 4 bases, leaving 10 bases between the germline ends. Germline V gene data show CDR1 as LNHDA and CDR2 as SQIVND (reference sequence). This CDR3 comprises 14 residues.

This clonotype was observed a few times. The chain couples TRBV19 to TRBJ2-7; 7 positions agree with TRBD2. With 2 bases clipped from V and 0 bases from J, the junction kept 13 bases outside the gene matches. Germline V CDR1 and CDR2: LNHDA, SQIVND (reference sequence). The CDR3 has 18 amino acids. For the CDR3, the DNA is TGTGCCAGTAGTATAAAGGTCTCGGCTAGCGGTAGCTCCTACGAGCAGTACTTC. Encoded protein: CASSIKVSASGSSYEQYF.

The V call is TRBV5-1, the J call TRBJ2-3; D tentatively fits TRBD1 or TRBD2 (5 bases each). Per the germline V gene, CDR1 is SGHRS and CDR2 is YFSETQ. The CDR3 spans 16 residues. V gave up 5 bases and J gave up 2 bases, with 18 bases separating them. The CDR3 bases are TGCGCCAGCAGAACCCCCCTGGGGGATTCCACAGATACGCAGTATTTT. It yields the protein CASRTPLGDSTDTQYF.

This clonotype has only a few counts. V usage is TRBV19 and J usage is TRBJ2-1, with 11 bases matching TRBD1. The CDR3 is 17 amino acids. CDR1 LNHDA and CDR2 SQIVND come from the germline V gene (reference sequence). With V trimmed by 5 bases and J by 6 bases, 12 bases remained unmatched. CDR3 nucleotides: TGTGCCAGTAGTGCTCACCACTCCGGGACAGGGGGCAATGAGCAGTTCTTC. This sequence encodes CASSAHHSGTGGNEQFF.

This sequence joins TRBV5-4 and TRBJ2-1; D gene uncertain. Germline assignment: CDR1 SGHNT and CDR2 YYREEE (reference sequence). This CDR3 is built from 12 residues. V gave up 4 bases and J gave up 6 bases, with 8 bases separating them. The CDR3 sequence: CASSRQPNEQFF. DNA for the CDR3: TGTGCCAGCAGCCGTCAGCCCAATGAGCAGTTCTTC.

The CDR3 bases are TGTGCCAGCTCACCGGTATCCGGGGGGAGCTCTGGGGCCAACGTCCTGACTTTC. Protein: CASSPVSGGSSGANVLTF. V gene TRBV18 combines with J gene TRBJ2-6, with 7 nucleotides matching TRBD2. There are 18 residues in the CDR3. Germline lookup yields CDR1 KGHSH and CDR2 LQKENI. The J segment lost 0 bases and the V segment lost 3 bases, leaving 8 bases of the junction unmatched.

With regard to this clonotype: Being one base from a much bigger clone, this may be a read error. The CDR3: CASSFGRNEDTIYF. CDR3 nucleotides: TGCGCCAGCAGCTTTGGTCGAAATGAAGACACCATATATTTT. This sequence joins TRBV5-1 and TRBJ1-3; D gene unclear. The CDR3 loop spans 14 amino acids. Per germline, CDR1 SGHRS and CDR2 YFSETQ. The V end lost 2 bases, the J end lost 8 bases, and 14 bases lay between the germline ends.

This clonotype was counted many times. This chain joins TRBV19 and TRBJ1-2; no clear D. The germline V gene has CDR1 LNHDA and CDR2 SQIVND (reference sequence). Trimming took 4 bases from V and 6 from J, leaving 9 bases between them. CDR3 length equals 12 residues. The CDR3 is CASSTGIHGYTF. CDR3 sequence (DNA): TGTGCCAGTAGTACCGGGATCCATGGCTACACCTTC.

This clonotype was observed many times. This rearrangement joins TRBV15 to TRBJ1-2; D gene ambiguous. Trimming took off 1 base at V and 4 bases at J, with 10 bases between the two ends. This CDR3 has 14 residues. The germline CDR1 and CDR2 sequences are LNHNV and YYDKDF (reference sequence). CDR3: CATSRAGLFYGYTF. CDR3 bases: TGTGCCACCAGCAGAGCTGGTCTGTTCTATGGCTACACCTTC.

This clonotype came up many times. The J gene is TRBJ1-2, the V gene TRBV6-6, with D possibly matching TRBD1 (6 bases). The germline CDR1 and CDR2 sequences are MNHNY and SVGAGI (reference sequence). This CDR3 region has 13 residues. V dropped 1 base and J dropped 7 bases, with 10 bases sitting between them. The chain's CDR3 is CASSYFGGGGYTF. Here the CDR3 DNA reads TGTGCCAGCAGTTACTTCGGGGGCGGTGGCTACACCTTC.

Remarks on this clonotype: This may be a read error: a much more frequent sequence differs by one nucleotide. Because it lacks the conserved phenylalanine or tryptophan at the end, this CDR3 is likely a read error. The chain links TRBV7-3 to TRBJ2-7, with TRBD2 matching 8 bases. J was trimmed by 0 bases and V by 4 bases; bases with no gene match: 5. The germline CDR1 and CDR2 sequences are SGHTA and FQGTGA. The CDR3 covers 15 residues. The CDR3 nucleotides are TGTGCCAGCAGCTCCTCGGGGGGGACCTCCTACGAGCAGTACCTC. It encodes CASSSSGGTSYEQYL.